This T cell receptor beta chain comes out of a study of cytotoxic CD8 clonotypes in ibrutinib-treated CLL. The CDR3 loop spans 17 amino acids. Investigators sought sequencing depths of between 1 in 200,000 and 1 in 1 million T cells. The method was immunoSEQ multiplex PCR; TCRdb's version includes in-frame clones alone and lacks a portion of them. Here the sample spans some 350,000 clones, 67% being singletons. The sequenced sample was PBMCs, obtained after 36 months of ibrutinib treatment. V usage is TRBV21-1 and J usage is TRBJ2-3; the D call of TRBD1 is as the table states it, not checked on the DNA. TRBV21-1 counts as a pseudogene. The sequence was obtained from a human donor with chronic lymphocytic leukemia. The CDR3 region is CASRGQGATWDTDTQYF. CDR3 nucleotides: TGTGCCAGCAGGGGACAGGGGGCGACTTGGGATACAGATACGCAGTATTTT.